The 6 T cell receptor beta chains given below trace back to one sample, sequenced in a study of CD8+CD57+ T cells in acquired aplastic anemia. Genomic DNA, serving as template, underwent TCR beta VDJ and CDR3 profiling. TCRdb re-analysed the reads in MiXCR, keeping a single row per CDR3 protein. The sample includes around 180,000 distinct CDR3 sequences, about 64% of them seen just once. The sequenced sample consisted of sorted CD4+, CD8+, or CD8+CD57+ T cells (not recorded which) from PBMCs. The receptors here all came from a human donor in good health.

On this clonotype: Likely a read error: the CDR3 ends without its conserved phenylalanine or tryptophan. J is TRBJ2-7 and V is TRBV3-1, with 14 bases lining up with TRBD2. CDR3 length equals 16 residues. The germline CDR1 and CDR2 sequences are LGHDT and YNNKEL (reference sequence). The J segment lost 7 bases and the V segment lost 3 bases, leaving 8 bases of the junction unmatched. CDR3 DNA sequence: TGTGCCAGCAGCCACGGGACTAGCGGGAGAGCTTATGAGCAGTACCTC. Protein: CASSHGTSGRAYEQYL.

This clonotype was recorded many times. The chain carries TRBV12-3 or TRBV12-4 and TRBJ2-1, with TRBD2 identical over 8 bases. The CDR3 has 18 residues. V gave up 0 bases and J gave up 7 bases; unmatched junction bases: 14. CDR3: CASSLALYGGRSFNEQFF. The DNA for the CDR3 is TGTGCCAGCAGTTTAGCGCTGTACGGCGGGAGGAGTTTTAATGAGCAGTTCTTC.

The rearrangement links TRBV20-1 to TRBJ2-7, with D tentatively TRBD2 (6 bases). The CDR3 runs to 14 residues. Per germline, CDR1 DFQATT and CDR2 SNEGSKA (reference sequence). Trimming shortened V by 3 bases and J by 0 bases, and 12 bases separated the two germline ends. The CDR3: CSASVGGSSYEQYF. The DNA for the CDR3 is TGCAGTGCTAGTGTTGGGGGGAGCTCCTACGAGCAGTACTTC.

The chain links TRBV5-4 to TRBJ2-7; D ambiguous. The V end lost 0 bases, the J end lost 6 bases, and 16 bases lay between the germline ends. Germline-derived CDR1 and CDR2 are SGHNT and YYREEE (reference sequence). The CDR3 contains 15 residues. The CDR3 loop is CASSLAVATTAEQYF. CDR3 DNA: TGTGCCAGCAGCTTGGCCGTGGCCACGACCGCCGAGCAGTACTTC.

Many counts were recorded for this clonotype. The J gene is TRBJ2-7, the V gene TRBV9, with TRBD2 matching over 10 bases. The CDR3 sequence is 15 residues long. Germline values: CDR1 SGDLS, CDR2 YYNGEE. The trim removed 2 bases at V and 2 bases at J, leaving 4 bases unmatched. CDR3 in DNA: TGTGCCAGCAGCGTCGGACTAGCGGCTACCTACGAGCAGTACTTC. Protein sequence: CASSVGLAATYEQYF.

J is TRBJ1-2 and V is TRBV19; D unclear. Trimming took 1 base from V and 4 from J, leaving 10 bases between them. CDR3 length equals 14 residues. Looked up from germline, CDR1 is LNHDA and CDR2 is SQIVND (reference sequence). CDR3: CASSIGRAAYGYTF. CDR3 in DNA: TGTGCCAGTAGTATAGGGCGGGCAGCCTATGGCTACACCTTC.